This T cell receptor (beta chain) was identified in a study of lymphopenia after photon versus proton radiotherapy. Findings and caveats of the study: Post-nadir diversity loss with photons came from oligoclonal expansion, particularly CD8+ Temra cells. Relative stability marked proton patients; photon patients lost diversity and naive cells.

About this clone itself: Antigen specificity is unknown.

Produced via immunoSEQ multiplex PCR; TCRdb's table is partial and in-frame only. The sample comprises some 15,000 clones, about 79% of which are singletons, and 20% rests with the top ten. Germline V lookup: CDR1 SGHNT, CDR2 YYREEE (reference sequence). The V gene end was trimmed by 4 bases and the J gene end by 6 bases; junction bases not matched to a gene: 16. The CDR3 has 17 residues. Sample: peripheral blood, taken from a patient treated with proton-based radiotherapy. The chain uses TRBV5-4 and TRBJ2-4; 7 bases map to TRBD2. The sequence was obtained from a man aged 65 to 85 with pancreatic cancer. This chain's CDR3 is CASSRGDGPVRPNIQYF. In DNA form, the CDR3 reads TGTGCCAGCAGCCGGGGGGATGGGCCCGTGAGGCCAAACATTCAGTACTTC.